The 19 T cell receptor beta chains reported below all come from one sample, sequenced in a study of OX40 agonist ivuxolimab in advanced cancers. Library prep was done by the immunoSEQ multiplex PCR assay. The clones in this table, taken by TCRdb from immuneACCESS, are in-frame only. Not every clone is retained; where verified, under half of the shortfall comes from an unresolved V gene, and the cause of the rest is unknown. This sample has some 130,000 clones in its table, and roughly nine tenths of those were observed once. The ten largest clones add up to 0.95% to 1.4% of the sample. The sequenced sample was CD4+ or CD8+ T cells sorted from blood, obtained in a trial of the OX40 agonist ivuxolimab. The receptors were sampled from an adult with an advanced solid tumor such as melanoma, head and neck, liver or kidney cancer.

The CDR3 DNA sequence: TGTGCCACCACCTGGGACGGAAAAAACATTCAGTACTTC. This encodes CATTWDGKNIQYF. The chain recombines TRBV6-1 with TRBJ2-4, with D possibly being TRBD1 or TRBD2 (5 bases each). The V gene lost 10 bases and the J gene lost 4 bases, with 14 bases spanning the gap. The CDR3 has 13 amino acids. Looked up from germline, CDR1 is MNHNS and CDR2 is SASEGT.

The rearrangement joins TRBV4-3 to TRBJ1-1, with D unresolved. The CDR3 covers 14 residues. V was trimmed by 0 bases and J by 0 bases, leaving 5 bases between them. Germline values: CDR1 LGHNA, CDR2 YSLEER. The CDR3 bases are TGCGCCAGCAGCCAAGAGAGAGTGAACACTGAAGCTTTCTTT. This sequence encodes CASSQERVNTEAFF.

This chain connects TRBV12-5 to TRBJ1-1, with 8 positions matching TRBD1. The CDR3 totals 14 residues. V trimming: 6 bases; J trimming: 1 base; junction bases outside the gene matches: 4. From germline, CDR1 is LGHNT and CDR2 FRNRAP. CDR3: CASGTQGANTEAFF. CDR3 sequence (DNA): TGTGCTAGTGGAACTCAGGGGGCGAACACTGAAGCTTTCTTT.

The chain carries TRBV18 and TRBJ2-5; TRBD1 matches at 9 bases. The CDR3 contains 16 residues. V trimming: 6 bases; J trimming: 4 bases; junction bases outside the gene matches: 12. The germline V gene has CDR1 KGHSH and CDR2 LQKENI. The CDR3 region is CASSQSIGTGIETQYF. The CDR3 coding sequence is TGTGCCAGCTCGCAAAGCATCGGGACAGGGATAGAGACCCAGTACTTC. Filled out from reference TRBV18 and TRBJ2-5, the complete variable domain reads NAGVMQNPRHLVRRRGQEARLRCSPMKGHSHVYWYRQLPEEGLKFMVYLQKENIIDESGMPKERFSAEFPKEGPSILRIQQVVRGDSAAYFCASSQSIGTGIETQYFGPGTRLLVL.

J is TRBJ1-1 and V is TRBV6-5; 9 nucleotides align to TRBD1. From germline, CDR1 is MNHEY and CDR2 SVGAGI. CDR3 length: 14 residues. V was clipped by 11 bases and J by 4 bases; unmatched bases: 11. The CDR3 spells CAAQTGGFGTEAFF. DNA for the CDR3: TGTGCCGCGCAGACAGGGGGATTCGGCACTGAAGCTTTCTTT.

The chain carries TRBV7-3 and TRBJ2-1, with TRBD2 matching 8 bases. This CDR3 has 15 amino acids. Germline CDR1 is SGHTA and CDR2 is FQGTGA. V shed 1 base, J shed 7 bases, and the junction held 6 bases outside the gene matches. CDR3 DNA: TGTGCCAGCAGCTTAATCGGCGTAGCGGGGAATGAGCAGTTCTTC. Translated, it gives CASSLIGVAGNEQFF.

The chain joins TRBV6-4 to TRBJ2-3, with D tentatively TRBD2 (6 bases). Germline-derived CDR1 and CDR2 are MRHNA and SNTAGT. The ends were cut back, 4 bases at V and 14 bases at J, with 19 bases in the middle. This CDR3 region has 13 residues. DNA for the CDR3: TGTGCCAGCAGTGGAGAGGAGGGTAGCCCGGCGTATTTT. Translating gives CASSGEEGSPAYF.

The gene calls are TRBV18 and TRBJ1-5; the D gene is possibly TRBD1 (5 bases). The germline gives CDR1 KGHSH, CDR2 LQKENI. The CDR3 totals 14 residues. The V end lost 3 bases, the J end lost 6 bases, and 12 bases lay between the germline ends. The CDR3 reads CASSPQGIFQPQHF. The CDR3 DNA follows: TGTGCCAGCTCACCCCAGGGTATTTTTCAGCCCCAGCATTTT.

V is TRBV2 and J is TRBJ2-1; 7 nucleotides align to TRBD2. CDR1 SNHLY and CDR2 FYNNEI come from the germline V gene. The CDR3 has 15 amino acids. Trimming cost V 3 bases and J 3 bases; bases outside gene matches: 5. Written as DNA, the CDR3 is TGTGCCAGCAGTGACGCTAGCGGTGGCTACAATGAGCAGTTCTTC. Its protein is CASSDASGGYNEQFF.

On this clone: Germline and junction disagree at one end, which may indicate a read error. This chain joins TRBV19 and TRBJ1-5; TRBD1 agrees at 10 bases. The CDR3 length is 18 residues. Looked up from germline, CDR1 is LNHDA and CDR2 is SQIVND (reference sequence). The CDR3 region is CASSLDRGQWDPLGPQHF. CDR3 sequence (DNA): TGTGCCAGTAGTCTAGACAGGGGGCAGTGGGACCCCCTTGGGCCCCAGCATTTT.

This chain uses TRBV4-1 with TRBJ1-2; D gene ambiguous. V lost 1 base to trimming and J lost 4 bases, with 16 bases between them. CDR1 and CDR2 (germline): MGHRA, YSYEKL. The CDR3 sequence is 16 residues long. CDR3 region: CASSQVDLISFYGYTF. The CDR3 DNA sequence: TGCGCCAGCAGCCAAGTGGACCTCATTTCCTTCTATGGCTACACCTTC.

This clone was seen a single time. The chain employs TRBV10-1 and TRBJ1-1, with 10 bases that match TRBD1. Germline-derived CDR1 and CDR2 are WNHNN and SYGVQD (reference sequence). This CDR3 is built from 14 residues. J was trimmed by 7 bases and V by 6 bases; bases with no gene match: 8. In DNA form, the CDR3 reads TGCGCCAGCAGGGGACAGGGGTCCGACGGTGAAGCTTTCTTT. Its protein product is CASRGQGSDGEAFF.

This chain uses TRBV6-4 with TRBJ2-7, with D tentatively TRBD2 (5 bases). CDR3 length equals 14 residues. Trimming cost V 6 bases and J 2 bases, with 14 bases left between them. CDR1 and CDR2 from the germline V gene are MRHNA and SNTAGT. The CDR3 coding sequence is TGTGCCAGCAGACCCACGACGGGAACCTACGAGCAGTACTTC. It yields the protein CASRPTTGTYEQYF.

The chain employs TRBV19 and TRBJ1-5; 9 nucleotides align to TRBD1. The CDR3 runs to 16 residues. Germline CDR1 is LNHDA and CDR2 is SQIVND (reference sequence). J lost 8 bases, V lost 0 bases, and 8 bases had no gene match. CDR3 coding DNA: TGTGCCAGTAGTATAGAGAGGACAGGGGCGATCAAGCCCCAGCATTTT. The encoded protein is CASSIERTGAIKPQHF.

This chain links TRBV25-1 with TRBJ1-2; tentative D call: TRBD1 (6 bases). In germline, CDR1 is MGHDK, CDR2 SYGVNS. V was trimmed by 3 bases and J by 5 bases, leaving 16 bases between them. CDR3 length equals 15 residues. CDR3 nucleotides: TGTGCCAGCAGTGAGAGCAGGGGCGCGGATTATGGCTACACCTTC. Its translation: CASSESRGADYGYTF.

The rearrangement joins TRBV7-6 to TRBJ1-3; no definite D call. In germline, CDR1 is SGHVS, CDR2 FNYEAQ. This CDR3 has 15 amino acids. With 1 base removed from V and 8 bases from J, the gap between germline ends came to 15 bases. The CDR3, as DNA: TGTGCCAGCAGCTTAGAACAGATCACGACGGACACCATATATTTT. It is translated as CASSLEQITTDTIYF.

The chain combines TRBV2 with TRBJ2-5; 11 bases fit TRBD2. Looked up from germline, CDR1 is SNHLY and CDR2 is FYNNEI. Trimming cost V 4 bases and J 2 bases; bases outside gene matches: 6. CDR3 length: 16 residues. CDR3 sequence: CASSAGTSGKQETQYF. The CDR3 DNA sequence: TGTGCCAGCAGTGCCGGGACTAGCGGAAAACAAGAGACCCAGTACTTC. The entire variable domain, with the rest obtained from reference TRBV2 and TRBJ2-5, is as follows: EPEVTQTPSHQVTQMGQEVILRCVPISNHLYFYWYRQILGQKVEFLVSFYNNEISEKSEIFDDQFSVERPDGSNFTLKIRSTKLEDSAMYFCASSAGTSGKQETQYFGPGTRLLVL.

The V call is TRBV7-8, the J call TRBJ2-2; D may match TRBD1 or TRBD2 (5 bases each). CDR3 length: 16 amino acids. Looked up from germline, CDR1 is SGHVS and CDR2 is FQNEAQ. Between the trimmed V and J ends, which lost 5 bases and 0 bases, there was a span of 13 bases. The DNA for the CDR3 is TGTGCCAGCAGCCCCAAAGGGGACGCGAACACCGGGGAGCTGTTTTTT. This gives the protein CASSPKGDANTGELFF.

This sequence joins TRBV6-1 and TRBJ2-5; TRBD2 aligns across 8 bases. In germline, CDR1 is MNHNS, CDR2 SASEGT. The junction had 5 bases not matched to a gene; V was cut back by 4 bases and J by 7 bases. The CDR3 is 13 residues long. CDR3 sequence (DNA): TGTGCCAGCAGTGGACTTACTAGCGGGACCCAGTACTTC. Protein sequence: CASSGLTSGTQYF.